Below, 26 T cell receptor beta chains from the same sample are listed, as sequenced in a study of control samples from healthy donors and cancer patients. The data were produced by immunoSEQ multiplex PCR, yet TCRdb's version contains in-frame clones alone and is incomplete. This table has 61,000 or so clones, around 90% appearing once. The sequenced sample consisted of PBMCs. The receptors come from a man in his 60s with colorectal cancer.

This clone was found once. The chain employs TRBV6-1 and TRBJ2-7; 7 bases map to TRBD2. The CDR3 spans 16 residues. Germline V gene lookup returns CDR1 MNHNS and CDR2 SASEGT. V was pared by 4 bases and J by 2 bases, with 11 bases of the junction left unmatched. The CDR3 sequence is CASSGARLAATYEQYF. CDR3 nucleotide sequence: TGTGCCAGCAGTGGCGCCCGACTAGCCGCCACCTACGAGCAGTACTTC.

As concerns this clone: An end of the junction differs from the germline gene, which may be a read error. The chain couples TRBV4-1 to TRBJ2-7; TRBD2 might be the D (5 bases). Germline CDR1 reads MGHRA; CDR2 reads YSYEKL. This CDR3 region has 14 residues. CDR3: CASSQDKAVGPRDF. DNA for the CDR3: TGCGCCAGCAGCCAAGATAAAGCCGTTGGACCGCGGGACTTC.

The chain carries TRBV5-1 and TRBJ2-7; weak D call: TRBD2 (6 bases). There are 14 residues in the CDR3. V was cut by 4 bases and J by 2 bases, with 13 bases left in between. The germline V gene has CDR1 SGHRS and CDR2 YFSETQ. The CDR3 protein is CASSRGDPPYEQYF. CDR3 sequence (DNA): TGCGCCAGCAGCCGCGGGGACCCGCCCTACGAGCAGTACTTC.

V gene TRBV2 combines with J gene TRBJ1-1; D remains unclear. CDR3 length equals 14 residues. The germline CDR1 and CDR2 sequences are SNHLY and FYNNEI. Trimming removed 4 bases from V and 5 bases from J, with 14 bases in between. CDR3 DNA: TGTGCCAGCAGTGGCCCCGCAGCCCGGACTGAAGCTTTCTTT. Translated, it gives CASSGPAARTEAFF. The full variable domain, rest sourced from reference TRBV2 and TRBJ1-1, is EPEVTQTPSHQVTQMGQEVILRCVPISNHLYFYWYRQILGQKVEFLVSFYNNEISEKSEIFDDQFSVERPDGSNFTLKIRSTKLEDSAMYFCASSGPAARTEAFFGQGTRLTVV.

The chain carries TRBV4-3 and TRBJ2-3; D not certain. The V gene lost 0 bases and the J gene lost 9 bases, with 10 bases spanning the gap. Germline-derived CDR1 and CDR2 are LGHNA and YSLEER. The CDR3 is made up of 13 amino acids. In DNA form, the CDR3 reads TGCGCCAGCAGCCAAGATCGGCAGGACACGCAGTATTTT. Its protein product is CASSQDRQDTQYF.

This chain joins TRBV11-3 and TRBJ2-7; D gene uncertain. CDR1 and CDR2 (germline): SGHNT, YENEEA. This CDR3 contains 12 residues. V was cut by 5 bases and J by 6 bases, with 11 bases left in between. CDR3 DNA sequence: TGTGCCAGCAGCCCCCGGGCAGCCGAGCAGTACTTC. It encodes CASSPRAAEQYF.

The chain is built from TRBV19 and TRBJ2-1; no clear D gene. V was pared by 6 bases and J by 4 bases, with 16 bases between. The CDR3 is 15 residues long. Germline CDR1 is LNHDA and CDR2 is SQIVND (reference sequence). CDR3 nucleotides: TGTGCCAGTAGCAACCAAGACGGCGAATACAATGAGCAGTTCTTC. Its protein product is CASSNQDGEYNEQFF.

The J gene is TRBJ1-1, the V gene TRBV10-1; D remains ambiguous. Germline V gene data show CDR1 as WNHNN and CDR2 as SYGVQD (reference sequence). V was trimmed by 0 bases and J by 6 bases, leaving 8 bases between them. The length of the CDR3 is 13 residues. This chain's CDR3 is CASSESVLAEAFF. CDR3 nucleotide sequence: TGCGCCAGCAGTGAGTCCGTTCTGGCTGAAGCTTTCTTT.

The chain joins TRBV19 to TRBJ1-5, with D unresolved. Trimming took off 2 bases at V and 7 bases at J, with 12 bases between the two ends. CDR1 and CDR2 (germline): LNHDA, SQIVND (reference sequence). The CDR3 length is 14 residues. The CDR3 here is CASSIQATVQPQHF. CDR3 DNA sequence: TGTGCCAGTAGTATACAGGCTACGGTGCAGCCCCAGCATTTT. Drawing the rest from reference TRBV19 and TRBJ1-5, the complete variable domain is DGGITQSPKYLFRKEGQNVTLSCEQNLNHDAMYWYRQDPGQGLRLIYYSQIVNDFQKGDIAEGYSVSREKKESFPLTVTSAQKNPTAFYLCASSIQATVQPQHFGDGTRLSIL.

The chain uses TRBV19 and TRBJ1-1; 7 bases are shared with TRBD1. After removal of 9 bases from V and 4 bases from J, the junction contained 5 bases not matched to a gene. The CDR3 totals 12 residues. The germline gives CDR1 LNHDA, CDR2 SQIVND (reference sequence). In DNA, the CDR3 is TGTGCCAGCAGACAGGGTAGCACTGAAGCTTTCTTT. This translates into CASRQGSTEAFF.

The chain combines TRBV19 with TRBJ2-7, with D hard to call. The germline V and J ends were trimmed by 5 bases and 3 bases, with 14 bases remaining between them. The CDR3 spans 14 residues. CDR1 is LNHDA and CDR2 is SQIVND in the germline V gene (reference sequence). This CDR3 reads CASSQNPLLYEQYF. DNA for the CDR3: TGTGCCAGTAGTCAAAACCCCCTACTCTACGAGCAGTACTTC. Full variable domain (outside the CDR3, taken from reference TRBV19 and TRBJ2-7): DGGITQSPKYLFRKEGQNVTLSCEQNLNHDAMYWYRQDPGQGLRLIYYSQIVNDFQKGDIAEGYSVSREKKESFPLTVTSAQKNPTAFYLCASSQNPLLYEQYFGPGTRLTVT.

The chain couples TRBV7-9 to TRBJ2-7; 9 positions agree with TRBD1. Unmatched junction bases numbered 8, after V lost 4 bases and J lost 7 bases. This CDR3 is built from 14 residues. The V gene's germline CDR1 is SEHNR and CDR2 FQNEAQ (reference sequence). The CDR3 sequence: CASSYTGGGEEQYF. Here the CDR3 DNA reads TGTGCCAGCAGCTACACAGGGGGCGGAGAAGAGCAGTACTTC.

The chain couples TRBV7-2 to TRBJ2-1; 8 bases match TRBD2. V was pared by 5 bases and J by 6 bases, with 3 bases of the junction left unmatched. The germline gives CDR1 SGHTA, CDR2 FQGNSA. The CDR3 is made up of 13 amino acids. The CDR3 spells CASSPGGANEQFF. In DNA form, the CDR3 reads TGTGCCAGCAGCCCGGGGGGGGCCAATGAGCAGTTCTTC. Supplemented by reference TRBV7-2 and TRBJ2-1, the full variable domain reads GAGVSQSPSNKVTEKGKDVELRCDPISGHTALYWYRQSLGQGLEFLIYFQGNSAPDKSGLPSDRFSAERTGGSVSTLTIQRTQQEDSAVYLCASSPGGANEQFFGPGTRLTVL.

The chain is built from TRBV14 and TRBJ2-3; 9 bases agree with TRBD2. This CDR3 spans 16 amino acids. Trimming at V came to 6 bases and at J to 2 bases, leaving 9 bases not matched to a gene. The germline gives CDR1 SGHDN, CDR2 FVKESK. CDR3 protein: CASSPLAGALTDTQYF. CDR3 coding DNA: TGTGCCAGCAGTCCCTTAGCGGGGGCTCTCACAGATACGCAGTATTTT.

This sequence joins TRBV4-1 and TRBJ2-5; D might be TRBD2 (5 bases). The germline V gene has CDR1 MGHRA and CDR2 YSYEKL. Trimming cost V 1 base and J 4 bases, with 22 bases left between them. The CDR3 consists of 18 residues. The chain's CDR3 is CASSQGALGGGSRETQYF. The CDR3 nucleotides are TGCGCCAGCAGCCAAGGCGCACTAGGCGGCGGGTCCAGAGAGACCCAGTACTTC.

The chain recombines TRBV24-1 with TRBJ1-5; a weak D match, TRBD1 (6 bases). This CDR3 has 15 residues. V lost 7 bases and J 2 bases, leaving 14 bases between the germline ends. Germline V lookup: CDR1 KGHDR, CDR2 SFDVKD. The CDR3 loop is CATRRNRVGNQPQHF. The CDR3 coding sequence is TGTGCCACCAGGAGAAACAGGGTTGGCAATCAGCCCCAGCATTTT.

This chain links TRBV12-5 with TRBJ1-4, with 9 bases matching TRBD1. V gave up 5 bases and J gave up 5 bases; unmatched junction bases: 6. The CDR3 contains 15 residues. Germline V CDR1 and CDR2: LGHNT, FRNRAP. CDR3 bases: TGTGCTAGTGGTGGGGGGACAGGGAGGAATGAAAAACTGTTTTTT. Translated, it gives CASGGGTGRNEKLFF.

The genes are TRBV20-1 and TRBJ2-5; 7 nucleotides agree with TRBD1. Unmatched junction bases numbered 11, after V lost 4 bases and J lost 3 bases. This CDR3 comprises 15 residues. Germline CDR1 and CDR2: DFQATT and SNEGSKA (reference sequence). The chain's CDR3 is CSANEGAQTEETQYF. The DNA for the CDR3 is TGCAGTGCTAATGAGGGGGCGCAGACGGAAGAGACCCAGTACTTC.

The V call is TRBV4-1, the J call TRBJ2-7, with D perhaps matching TRBD2 (6 bases). CDR1 and CDR2 from the germline V gene are MGHRA and YSYEKL. The CDR3 covers 14 residues. V lost 1 base to trimming and J lost 7 bases, with 14 bases between them. The CDR3 nucleotides are TGCGCCAGCAGCCAAGGGGGCGGGACGCAAGAGCAGTACTTC. This translates into CASSQGGGTQEQYF.

This chain connects TRBV28 to TRBJ2-6, with D possibly matching TRBD2 (7 bases). Deletions cut 10 bases from V and 2 bases from J, with 12 bases between. The CDR3 is 14 residues long. Looked up from germline, CDR1 is MDHEN and CDR2 is SYDVKM. The CDR3 nucleotides are TGTGCCACGTGGGGGGGCGCTGGGGCCAACGTCCTGACTTTC. Its protein product is CATWGGAGANVLTF.

J is TRBJ1-5 and V is TRBV15; no clear D. From germline, CDR1 is LNHNV and CDR2 YYDKDF (reference sequence). The V end was cut by 0 bases, the J end by 0 bases, with 6 bases between. This CDR3 contains 15 residues. CDR3 residues: CATSREKYSNQPQHF. CDR3 DNA sequence: TGTGCCACCAGCAGAGAAAAGTATAGCAATCAGCCCCAGCATTTT. Together with reference TRBV15 and TRBJ1-5, the CDR3 gives the full variable domain: DAMVIQNPRYQVTQFGKPVTLSCSQTLNHNVMYWYQQKSSQAPKLLFHYYDKDFNNEADTPDNFQSRRPNTSFCFLDIRSPGLGDTAMYLCATSREKYSNQPQHFGDGTRLSIL.

This sequence joins TRBV7-6 and TRBJ2-7; D is possibly TRBD1 (6 bases). This CDR3 is built from 15 residues. The V end lost 7 bases, the J end lost 4 bases, and 20 bases lay between the germline ends. CDR1 SGHVS and CDR2 FNYEAQ come from the germline V gene. The CDR3 region has the DNA TGTGCCAGCACCACCGGGGCAGGGGCAGGGTACGAGCAGTACTTC. Protein sequence: CASTTGAGAGYEQYF.

This chain uses TRBV7-5 with TRBJ1-1; the table's D gene call, TRBD1, was not cross checked with the DNA. TRBV7-5 corresponds to a pseudogene. The CDR3 sequence is 11 residues long. This CDR3 reads CVRSWPGLAFF. CDR3 DNA: TGTGTCAGAAGCTGGCCAGGGCTGGCTTTCTTT.

The CDR3 region has the DNA TGTGCCAGCAGTTTCGGCGGCAGGGCGGGTTATGGCTACACCTTC. This encodes CASSFGGRAGYGYTF. The gene calls are TRBV28 and TRBJ1-2, with D perhaps TRBD1 (5 bases). V was shortened by 3 bases and J by 5 bases, with 16 bases between the two germline ends. CDR3 length equals 15 residues. The germline gives CDR1 MDHEN, CDR2 SYDVKM.

This clone was seen more than once but under ten times. The V call is TRBV13, the J call TRBJ2-7; D could derive from TRBD1 or TRBD2 (5 bases each). V shed 5 bases and J shed 7 bases, with 18 bases lying between them. Looked up from germline, CDR1 is PRHDT and CDR2 is FYEKMQ (reference sequence). This CDR3 is 14 amino acids long. The CDR3 loop is CASSEAAQGREQYF. CDR3 sequence (DNA): TGTGCCAGCAGCGAAGCGGCTCAGGGTAGGGAGCAGTACTTC.

The chain links TRBV21-1 to TRBJ2-7; the table calls TRBD1, which could not be checked here. TRBV21-1 is classified as a pseudogene. This CDR3 is 12 amino acids long. CDR3 DNA: TGTGCCAGCAGCTCGGCAGGGGGCGAGCAGTACTTC. Protein product: CASSSAGGEQYF.